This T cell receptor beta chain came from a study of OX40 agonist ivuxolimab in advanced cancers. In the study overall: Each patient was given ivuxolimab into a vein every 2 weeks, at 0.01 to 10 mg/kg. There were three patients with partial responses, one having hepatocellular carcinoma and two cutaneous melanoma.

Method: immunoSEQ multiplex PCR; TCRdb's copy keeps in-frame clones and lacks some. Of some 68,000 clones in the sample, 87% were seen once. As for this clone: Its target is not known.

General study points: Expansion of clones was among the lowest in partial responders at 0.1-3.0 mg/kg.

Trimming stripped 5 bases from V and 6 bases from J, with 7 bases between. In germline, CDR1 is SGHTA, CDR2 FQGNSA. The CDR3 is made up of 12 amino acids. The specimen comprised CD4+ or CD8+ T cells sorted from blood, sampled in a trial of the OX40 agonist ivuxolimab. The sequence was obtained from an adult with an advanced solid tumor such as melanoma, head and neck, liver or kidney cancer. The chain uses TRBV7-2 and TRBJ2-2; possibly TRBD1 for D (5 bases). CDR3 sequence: CASSQGSGELFF. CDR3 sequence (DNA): TGTGCCAGCAGCCAGGGATCCGGGGAGCTGTTTTTT.